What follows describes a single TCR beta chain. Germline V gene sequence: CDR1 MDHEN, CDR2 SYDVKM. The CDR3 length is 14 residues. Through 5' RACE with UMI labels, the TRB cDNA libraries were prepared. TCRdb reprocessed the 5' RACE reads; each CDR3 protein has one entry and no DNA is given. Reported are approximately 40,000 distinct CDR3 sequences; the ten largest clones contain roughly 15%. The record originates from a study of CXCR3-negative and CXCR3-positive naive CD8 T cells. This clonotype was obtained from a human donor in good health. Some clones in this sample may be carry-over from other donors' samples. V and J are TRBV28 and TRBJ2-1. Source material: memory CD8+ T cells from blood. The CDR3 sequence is CASIQMGFYNEQFF.